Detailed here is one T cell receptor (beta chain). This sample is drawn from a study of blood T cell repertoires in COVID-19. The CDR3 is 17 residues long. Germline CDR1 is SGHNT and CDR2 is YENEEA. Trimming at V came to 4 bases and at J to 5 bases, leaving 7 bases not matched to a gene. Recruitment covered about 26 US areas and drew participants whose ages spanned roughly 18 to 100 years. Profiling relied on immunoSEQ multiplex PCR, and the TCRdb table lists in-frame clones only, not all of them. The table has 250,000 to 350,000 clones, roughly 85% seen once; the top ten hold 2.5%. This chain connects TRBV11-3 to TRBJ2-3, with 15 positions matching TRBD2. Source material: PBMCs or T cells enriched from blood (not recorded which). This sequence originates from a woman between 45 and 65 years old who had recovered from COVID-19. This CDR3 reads CASSSRTSGRGRDTQYF. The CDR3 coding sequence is TGTGCCAGCAGCTCTCGGACTAGCGGGAGGGGAAGAGATACGCAGTATTTT.